Detailed here is one T cell receptor (beta chain). Its antigen is unknown. This sample was included in a study of brain metastases from non-small cell lung cancer. General study points: In 60% to 70% of brain metastases, T-cell clones were expanded compared with matched primary tumors.

TCRdb's table, derived via immunoSEQ multiplex PCR, lists solely in-frame clones and lacks some. The profile shows approximately 4,700 clones, just under 85% of them singletons. Trimming took off 4 bases at V and 3 bases at J, with 9 bases between the two ends. The germline V gene has CDR1 MNHEY and CDR2 SVGEGT. The CDR3 extends over 13 amino acids. The chain recombines TRBV6-2 or TRBV6-3 with TRBJ1-1; possible D gene TRBD1, 6 bases. Sequencing used primary lung tumor tissue. The TCR was taken from a donor over 35 with non-small cell lung cancer. The CDR3 sequence is CASSLTGDTEAFF. As DNA, the CDR3 is TGTGCCAGCAGTTTGACAGGCGACACTGAAGCTTTCTTT.